These 32 T cell receptor beta chains were sequenced from one sample in a study of blood T cell repertoires in COVID-19. TCRdb's copy holds only in-frame clones and misses some; the assay was immunoSEQ multiplex PCR. Of around 310,000 clones listed, roughly 90% were seen once; the top ten hold around 9.5%. Sequenced: PBMCs or T cells enriched from blood (not recorded which). Every receptor here comes from a woman aged 40-49 years who had recovered from COVID-19.

J is TRBJ2-1 and V is TRBV18; TRBD2 matches 13 bases. The V gene's germline CDR1 is KGHSH and CDR2 LQKENI. This CDR3 has 16 amino acids. The J segment lost 2 bases and the V segment lost 3 bases, leaving 1 base of the junction unmatched. The CDR3 DNA sequence: TGTGCCAGCTCACCGACTAGCGGGGGGCCCTACAATGAGCAGTTCTTC. Translating gives CASSPTSGGPYNEQFF. Full variable domain (missing parts from reference TRBV18 and TRBJ2-1): NAGVMQNPRHLVRRRGQEARLRCSPMKGHSHVYWYRQLPEEGLKFMVYLQKENIIDESGMPKERFSAEFPKEGPSILRIQQVVRGDSAAYFCASSPTSGGPYNEQFFGPGTRLTVL.

This clone came up once. V usage is TRBV15 and J usage is TRBJ1-2; D is perhaps TRBD1 (6 bases). Germline-derived CDR1 and CDR2 are LNHNV and YYDKDF (reference sequence). With 0 bases removed from V and 9 bases from J, the gap between germline ends came to 14 bases. This CDR3 has 14 amino acids. The CDR3: CATSRDPQGFSYTF. CDR3 bases: TGTGCCACCAGCAGAGATCCACAGGGCTTCAGCTACACCTTC.

The V and J genes are TRBV11-2 and TRBJ2-1; the match to TRBD2 covers 12 bases. Germline CDR1 reads SGHAT; CDR2 reads FQNNGV. The length of the CDR3 is 16 residues. J gave up 5 bases and V 6 bases, and 8 bases lay outside the gene matches. This CDR3 is CASSRTSGNQDNEQFF. In DNA form, the CDR3 reads TGTGCCAGCAGTCGGACTAGCGGGAATCAGGACAATGAGCAGTTCTTC. The full variable domain, its missing parts supplied by reference TRBV11-2 and TRBJ2-1, is EAGVAQSPRYKIIEKRQSVAFWCNPISGHATLYWYQQILGQGPKLLIQFQNNGVVDDSQLPKDRFSAERLKGVDSTLKIQPAKLEDSAVYLCASSRTSGNQDNEQFFGPGTRLTVL.

The chain combines TRBV14 with TRBJ1-2; no definite D call. The V gene's germline CDR1 is SGHDN and CDR2 FVKESK. The length of the CDR3 is 15 residues. Trimming pared 1 base from V and 3 bases from J, leaving 12 bases between. The CDR3 bases are TGTGCCAGCAGCCAAGCCCCGGGTCGCTACTATGGCTACACCTTC. It yields the protein CASSQAPGRYYGYTF.

This chain links TRBV6-5 with TRBJ1-1; D is uncertain. Per the germline V gene, CDR1 is MNHEY and CDR2 is SVGAGI. The V end lost 7 bases, the J end lost 3 bases, and 15 bases lay between the germline ends. The CDR3 totals 14 residues. CDR3 sequence reads: CASTRVGGDTEAFF. CDR3 coding DNA: TGTGCCAGCACCCGGGTGGGAGGCGACACTGAAGCTTTCTTT.

The chain uses TRBV29-1 and TRBJ2-7; 14 nucleotides align to TRBD2. Germline CDR1 is SQVTM and CDR2 is ANQGSEA. The CDR3 totals 13 residues. Losses at the gene ends were 7 bases for V and 4 bases for J; bases not matched to a gene: 3. The CDR3 coding sequence is TGCAGCGCTTGGACTAGCGGGAGGTACGAGCAGTACTTC. Amino acids: CSAWTSGRYEQYF.

For this clone: At the DNA level, this CDR3 is encoded by other sequences in the same sample as well. The CDR3 DNA sequence: TGTGCCAGCAGTTTAGGCAGGGTCTATGGCTACACCTTC. Translating it yields CASSLGRVYGYTF. The chain is built from TRBV12-3 or TRBV12-4 and TRBJ1-2, with D perhaps TRBD1 (5 bases). The CDR3 loop spans 13 amino acids. V lost 1 base and J 4 bases, leaving 7 bases between the germline ends.

The chain combines TRBV30 with TRBJ1-2; perhaps TRBD1 as D (5 bases). CDR1 and CDR2 (germline): GTSNPN, SVGIG (reference sequence). This CDR3 region has 15 residues. V was trimmed by 2 bases and J by 8 bases, leaving 21 bases between them. The CDR3 loop is CAWSRVGPDDRGYTF. CDR3 nucleotides: TGTGCCTGGAGTAGGGTGGGGCCCGATGATCGGGGCTACACCTTC.

The J gene is TRBJ2-7, the V gene TRBV27; a possible D gene is TRBD1 (5 bases). V lost 5 bases, J lost 3 bases, and 17 bases lay in between. Germline CDR1 reads MNHEY; CDR2 reads SMNVEV (reference sequence). CDR3 length equals 15 residues. CDR3 amino acids: CASSLTGGPGYEQYF. The CDR3 bases are TGTGCCAGCAGTCTAACAGGTGGACCGGGCTACGAGCAGTACTTC.

The chain is built from TRBV30 and TRBJ2-1; D is possibly TRBD1 (6 bases). This CDR3 contains 14 residues. Between the trimmed V and J ends, which lost 1 base and 3 bases, there was a span of 10 bases. Per germline, CDR1 GTSNPN and CDR2 SVGIG (reference sequence). The CDR3 coding sequence is TGTGCCTGGAGTGCAGACAGGTACTACAATGAGCAGTTCTTC. It specifies CAWSADRYYNEQFF.

V is TRBV18 and J is TRBJ2-2; perhaps TRBD1 as D (6 bases). The CDR3 spans 17 residues. Trimming took off 3 bases at V and 1 base at J, with 15 bases between the two ends. Germline CDR1 KGHSH, CDR2 LQKENI. The CDR3 here is CASSPPGERRNTGELFF. In nucleotides, the CDR3 is TGTGCCAGCTCACCGCCAGGGGAGAGGCGGAACACCGGGGAGCTGTTTTTT. The full variable domain, with the rest looked up from reference TRBV18 and TRBJ2-2, is NAGVMQNPRHLVRRRGQEARLRCSPMKGHSHVYWYRQLPEEGLKFMVYLQKENIIDESGMPKERFSAEFPKEGPSILRIQQVVRGDSAAYFCASSPPGERRNTGELFFGEGSRLTVL.

The chain is built from TRBV9 and TRBJ2-5; D not certain. CDR3 length: 14 amino acids. With 2 bases removed from V and 4 bases from J, the gap between germline ends came to 12 bases. The germline gives CDR1 SGDLS, CDR2 YYNGEE. Here the CDR3 reads CASSVQPGAETQYF. CDR3 bases: TGTGCCAGCAGCGTTCAGCCAGGTGCAGAGACCCAGTACTTC.

This chain links TRBV27 with TRBJ2-1; perhaps TRBD2 as D (5 bases). This CDR3 has 15 residues. The ends were cut back, 4 bases at V and 0 bases at J, with 10 bases in the middle. Germline-derived CDR1 and CDR2 are MNHEY and SMNVEV (reference sequence). This chain's CDR3 is CASSSRESSYNEQFF. In nucleotides, the CDR3 is TGTGCCAGCAGTTCTCGGGAAAGCTCCTACAATGAGCAGTTCTTC.

The chain has TRBV28 and TRBJ1-1; weak D call: TRBD1 (6 bases). The CDR3 contains 14 residues. V lost 7 bases and J 7 bases, leaving 19 bases between the germline ends. Germline CDR1 MDHEN, CDR2 SYDVKM. CDR3 DNA: TGTGCCAGCACCCTCTGGAGGGGGGGCCATGAAGCTTTCTTT. Amino acids: CASTLWRGGHEAFF.

The chain is built from TRBV5-1 and TRBJ2-3; 12 bases align to TRBD2. Unmatched junction bases numbered 8, after V lost 4 bases and J lost 5 bases. The CDR3 loop spans 16 amino acids. Looked up from germline, CDR1 is SGHRS and CDR2 is YFSETQ. This CDR3 reads CASSLFPGLAGDTQYF. CDR3 nucleotides: TGCGCCAGCAGCCTTTTCCCGGGACTAGCGGGAGATACGCAGTATTTT.

J is TRBJ1-5 and V is TRBV30, with D possibly being TRBD1 (6 bases). Trimming took off 1 base at V and 2 bases at J, with 9 bases between the two ends. The CDR3 has 14 amino acids. Germline CDR1 is GTSNPN and CDR2 is SVGIG (reference sequence). This chain's CDR3 is CAWSDRVGNQPQHF. CDR3 sequence (DNA): TGTGCCTGGAGTGACAGGGTAGGCAATCAGCCCCAGCATTTT.

CDR3 protein: CASSLNRGYGYTF. The CDR3 DNA follows: TGTGCCAGCAGCTTGAACAGGGGCTATGGCTACACCTTC. The chain joins TRBV5-6 to TRBJ1-2; 7 nucleotides align to TRBD1. The CDR3 totals 13 residues. Per the germline V gene, CDR1 is SGHDT and CDR2 is YYEEEE. V was clipped by 1 base and J by 4 bases; unmatched bases: 1.

This clone was counted a single time. The J gene is TRBJ2-1, the V gene TRBV6-2 or TRBV6-3; 8 bases are shared with TRBD2. Germline CDR1 reads MNHEY; CDR2 reads SVGEGT. Losses at the gene ends were 5 bases for V and 9 bases for J; bases not matched to a gene: 12. The CDR3 runs 15 residues. The CDR3 protein is CASSRAVAGTSEQFF. As DNA, the CDR3 is TGTGCCAGCAGTAGGGCGGTAGCGGGAACGAGTGAGCAGTTCTTC.

The chain is built from TRBV20-1 and TRBJ2-3; TRBD2 matches 9 bases. The CDR3 is 11 residues long. Germline-derived CDR1 and CDR2 are DFQATT and SNEGSKA (reference sequence). V was clipped by 5 bases and J by 7 bases; unmatched bases: 1. The CDR3 protein is CSAAGGHTQYF. CDR3 nucleotides: TGCAGTGCTGCGGGGGGGCATACGCAGTATTTT.

This rearrangement joins TRBV28 to TRBJ2-3; tentative D call: TRBD2 (7 bases). CDR1 is MDHEN, CDR2 SYDVKM, per germline. V lost 3 bases to trimming and J lost 0 bases, with 10 bases between them. The CDR3 loop spans 15 amino acids. CDR3 loop: CASSFRGASTDTQYF. The DNA of the CDR3 is TGTGCCAGCAGTTTCCGGGGGGCCAGCACAGATACGCAGTATTTT.

This chain joins TRBV2 and TRBJ2-3; unclear D gene. The V gene lost 1 base and the J gene lost 0 bases, with 5 bases spanning the gap. Germline V CDR1 and CDR2: SNHLY, FYNNEI. The CDR3 extends over 14 amino acids. CDR3 sequence: CASSEGLSTDTQYF. DNA of the CDR3: TGTGCCAGCAGTGAAGGGCTGAGCACAGATACGCAGTATTTT.

The V and J genes are TRBV13 and TRBJ2-1; 8 bases map to TRBD1. Germline lookup yields CDR1 PRHDT and CDR2 FYEKMQ (reference sequence). With 4 bases clipped from V and 0 bases from J, the junction kept 14 bases outside the gene matches. The length of the CDR3 is 19 residues. The CDR3 sequence: CASSSPTGDPFSSYNEQFF. DNA of the CDR3: TGTGCCAGCAGCTCCCCGACAGGGGATCCCTTTAGCTCCTACAATGAGCAGTTCTTC.

The chain links TRBV7-8 to TRBJ1-2, with 7 bases identical to TRBD1. The CDR3 contains 17 residues. The germline V gene has CDR1 SGHVS and CDR2 FQNEAQ. The trim removed 1 base at V and 4 bases at J, leaving 12 bases unmatched. CDR3 region: CASSLEGGVTKPYGYTF. The CDR3 region has the DNA TGTGCCAGCAGCTTAGAAGGGGGCGTCACCAAACCCTATGGCTACACCTTC.

The chain uses TRBV7-3 and TRBJ2-1; 7 positions agree with TRBD2. CDR3 length equals 14 residues. V lost 2 bases, J lost 7 bases, and 5 bases stayed unmatched. Germline assignment: CDR1 SGHTA and CDR2 FQGTGA. The CDR3 nucleotides read TGTGCCAGCAGCTTAGGGGGAGGGGTTAATGAGCAGTTCTTC. Amino acids: CASSLGGGVNEQFF.

The chain joins TRBV18 to TRBJ2-3; 9 bases agree with TRBD2. Germline values: CDR1 KGHSH, CDR2 LQKENI. The CDR3 loop spans 16 amino acids. The V gene end was trimmed by 6 bases and the J gene end by 6 bases; junction bases not matched to a gene: 13. The CDR3 DNA follows: TGTGCCAGCTCCCCCCTAAATCTAGCGGGAAAGGATACGCAGTATTTT. This gives the protein CASSPLNLAGKDTQYF. Full variable domain (rest looked up from reference TRBV18 and TRBJ2-3): NAGVMQNPRHLVRRRGQEARLRCSPMKGHSHVYWYRQLPEEGLKFMVYLQKENIIDESGMPKERFSAEFPKEGPSILRIQQVVRGDSAAYFCASSPLNLAGKDTQYFGPGTRLTVL.

This clone was recorded a few times. The genes are TRBV9 and TRBJ2-3, with TRBD2 identical over 10 bases. In germline, CDR1 is SGDLS, CDR2 YYNGEE. With 0 bases clipped from V and 6 bases from J, the junction kept 7 bases outside the gene matches. There are 16 residues in the CDR3. The CDR3 DNA reads TGTGCCAGCAGCGTAGTGAGCGGGGGGGCCGGGGATACGCAGTATTTT. This encodes CASSVVSGGAGDTQYF.

V is TRBV2 and J is TRBJ1-1; 8 nucleotides agree with TRBD1. The CDR3 contains 15 residues. V lost 6 bases and J lost 5; bases outside the gene matches: 11. Germline V gene lookup returns CDR1 SNHLY and CDR2 FYNNEI. Here the CDR3 reads CASRQPGQARTEAFF. The CDR3 nucleotides read TGTGCCAGCAGGCAGCCGGGACAGGCGAGGACTGAAGCTTTCTTT.

J is TRBJ1-6 and V is TRBV19; 11 bases fit TRBD1. This CDR3 comprises 16 residues. Germline values: CDR1 LNHDA, CDR2 SQIVND (reference sequence). V shed 4 bases, J shed 9 bases, and the junction held 8 bases outside the gene matches. The CDR3 loop is CASSKIPGQGGSPLHF. CDR3 coding DNA: TGTGCCAGTAGTAAAATACCGGGACAGGGGGGTTCACCCCTCCACTTT.

The genes are TRBV10-3 and TRBJ1-1; D is undetermined. Trimming took off 1 base at V and 0 bases at J, with 9 bases between the two ends. This CDR3 is 15 amino acids long. Germline V gene lookup returns CDR1 ENHRY and CDR2 SYGVKD. DNA for the CDR3: TGTGCCATCAGTGAGTTAAACAACATGAACACTGAAGCTTTCTTT. This encodes CAISELNNMNTEAFF.

As concerns this clone: One junction end does not reproduce the germline sequence, and a read error may be involved. The CDR3 region is CASSLEGGLEQFF. The CDR3, as DNA: TGTGCCAGCAGCCTAGAGGGGGGGCTGGAGCAGTTCTTC. The chain is built from TRBV11-3 and TRBJ2-1; a weak D match, TRBD2 (7 bases). Germline CDR1 SGHNT, CDR2 YENEEA. This CDR3 contains 13 residues.

The genes are TRBV30 and TRBJ2-5; a possible D gene is TRBD2 (6 bases). The CDR3 covers 15 residues. Germline V gene data show CDR1 as GTSNPN and CDR2 as SVGIG (reference sequence). V was cut by 0 bases and J by 2 bases, with 13 bases left in between. As DNA, the CDR3 is TGTGCCTGGAGTGTTGTAACGACTAGACAAGAGACCCAGTACTTC. Translating gives CAWSVVTTRQETQYF.

The chain links TRBV24-1 to TRBJ1-5; 9 bases align to TRBD1. This CDR3 comprises 16 residues. Germline V gene sequence: CDR1 KGHDR, CDR2 SFDVKD. V shed 2 bases and J 7 bases; nucleotides not matched to a gene: 8. The CDR3 protein is CATSDSDRGLEQPQHF. In nucleotides, the CDR3 is TGTGCCACCAGTGATTCGGACAGGGGTTTAGAGCAGCCCCAGCATTTT.